This T cell receptor (beta chain) comes out of a study of post-analysis software for immune sequencing data. About the study: Clinical courses comprised relapsing-remitting, secondary progressive and progressive-relapsing multiple sclerosis.

Turning to this clonotype: The antigen remains unidentified.

Study outcomes and limitations: Controls had lower frequencies than patients of a handful of TRBV segments, which included TRBV5-6, TRBV5-1 and TRBV20-1. Normalized Chao1 diversity was significantly lower in multiple sclerosis patients than in controls. Strong same-batch co-clustering of samples appeared with F measure clustering.

CDR3 size: 15 residues. V lost 6 bases and J lost 3; bases outside the gene matches: 8. Germline CDR1 reads SGHTA; CDR2 reads FQGNSA. The library was made from cDNA and included unique molecular identifiers. The source material, about 0.9 to 11 million T cells, gave rise to 500,000 or so cDNA molecules. From the PCR reads, TCRdb called clonotypes with MiXCR, one entry per CDR3 protein. The sample includes roughly 600,000 distinct CDR3 sequences, 44% of them seen just once. The sample comprised blood. This sequence joins TRBV7-2 and TRBJ2-7, with 10 bases that match TRBD1. This clonotype originated in a girl aged 5 to 17 with multiple sclerosis. The CDR3 region is CASSQPGQGIYEQYF. The DNA of the CDR3 is TGTGCCAGCAGTCAGCCGGGACAGGGGATCTACGAGCAGTACTTC. Using reference TRBV7-2 and TRBJ2-7 for the parts outside the CDR3, the full variable domain is GAGVSQSPSNKVTEKGKDVELRCDPISGHTALYWYRQSLGQGLEFLIYFQGNSAPDKSGLPSDRFSAERTGGSVSTLTIQRTQQEDSAVYLCASSQPGQGIYEQYFGPGTRLTVT.